The subject of this entry is one TCR beta chain. No cognate antigen has been identified for it. No base qualities exist here, and no much larger clone lies one base off it. A second Seattle source provided samples from volunteer blood donors who had recovered from COVID-19. Collaborating institutions collected whole blood in K2EDTA tubes following their own protocols. For TCRbeta analysis, collaborators shipped samples as frozen whole blood, isolated PBMCs, or DNA extracted from either of those sample types. This entry is derived from a study of blood T cell repertoires in COVID-19 (TCRdb year 2020). About the investigation overall: Collaborator samples came from the United States, Italy and Spain and covered acute and convalescent phases of COVID-19. The repertoires were made available in a free public database intended to serve as a resource for research on the immune response to SARS-CoV-2. The samples were drawn from two sources: the first 160 participants of the ongoing ImmuneRACE study, and 1,000 to 1,500 subjects contributed by 6 global collaborators. The material from the prospective study consisted of cDNA or gDNA derived from T cells, B-cell-depleted T cells, or PBMCs. The dataset comprised deeply sampled blood TCRbeta repertoires from subjects exposed to, actively infected with, or recovered from COVID-19. Where available, HLA class I and class II types were obtained from metadata supplied by the sample provider rather than from assay-based typing. Nearly every sample came with metadata listing a de-identified subject ID, COVID-19 status, age in years and sex. Points the paper makes about the study in general: How much clinical and demographic metadata was included differed by source and by participant, and the metadata was provided uncurated.

TCRbeta CDR3 regions were amplified from genomic DNA by means of the immunoSEQ Assay, a bias-controlled multiplex PCR. The authors' analysis ran thus. Nucleated cell counts per sample were estimated from amplification of reference gene primers within the assay. To quantify the absolute abundance of each unique TCRbeta CDR3 rearrangement, sequence reads were collapsed and filtered. For each sample, productive Simpson clonality was calculated as the square root of Simpson's diversity index across productive rearrangements. The table comes from immuneACCESS by way of TCRdb, which keeps in-frame sequences with V and J called. Part of the clones is missing from these tables; in studies checked, under half for an unresolved V gene and the rest for unknown reasons. V, J and clone size are taken as reported in that table, and D and trimming were inferred from the DNA itself. The sample table records about 200,000 clones; about 89% of these occur just once. The top ten hold less than 7.5% of the sample.

Looking up the germline V gene yields CDR1 ENHRY and CDR2 SYGVKD. The CDR3 covers 14 residues, taking in both the cysteine and the phenylalanine. Just CDR3 DNA is preserved here, 42 bases in frame from base 1. Trimming accounts for 6 bases at V and 7 bases at J, while the number of junction bases matched to no gene is 7. Sequenced input: peripheral blood. This sequence was found in a man aged 55 to 70 who had recovered from COVID-19. This chain is built from TRBV10-3 and TRBJ2-1, and TRBD1 matches 9 of the central bases. CDR3 protein: CAISYMTGGNEQFF. The bases read TGTGCCATCAGCTATATGACAGGGGGGAATGAGCAGTTCTTC.